Reported below is one T cell receptor (beta chain). Its antigen remains unidentified. The data stem from a study of cytomegalovirus exposure and HLA in healthy donors. Broader study findings: In a later analysis, a missense DCLRE1C variant was linked to TCR beta V- and J-gene trimming. An Asian-associated ancestry cluster reportedly showed fewer N-insertions than the roughly 670-donor mean in a later analysis. Previously analyzed data showed that most TCR beta V segments were productive at a frequency of about 87% or about 30%. HLA allele associations emerged for some 16,000 TCR beta sequences in a later analysis, at 0.05 false discovery rate.

The PCR ran on 60 Vbeta and 13 Jbeta primers. Some clones are missing from TCRdb's copy, which holds only in-frame ones; the method was immunoSEQ multiplex PCR. The sample carries about 140,000 clones, under 85% recorded once. The CDR3 runs to 12 residues. V gave up 6 bases and J gave up 7 bases; unmatched junction bases: 6. Germline-derived CDR1 and CDR2 are SEHNR and FQNEAQ (reference sequence). Sequencing was performed on PBMCs. The J gene is TRBJ2-7, the V gene TRBV7-9, with 7 bases lining up with TRBD2. The sequence was collected from a man between 18 and 35 years old in good health and CMV-seronegative. This chain's CDR3 is CASSGPGGEQYF. As DNA, the CDR3 is TGTGCCAGCAGTGGGCCCGGGGGGGAGCAGTACTTC.